The T cell receptor (beta chain) under discussion was sequenced for a study of T cell responses to AZD1222 COVID-19 vaccine. Study-wide points: The sample set comprised mostly white British donors with more females, and clonal diversity was possibly underestimated.

Germline V gene lookup returns CDR1 KGHSH and CDR2 LQKENI. The CDR3 contains 15 residues. With 4 bases removed from V and 0 bases from J, the gap between germline ends came to 11 bases. On this clone: Its specificity is unknown.

TCRdb keeps only in-frame clones here, not all; method: immunoSEQ multiplex PCR. This table holds 90,000 to 150,000 clones, roughly 90% found once. The chain uses TRBV18 and TRBJ2-3; D tentatively reads TRBD1 or TRBD2 (6 bases each). This clonotype was sampled from an adult in good health. This specimen was peripheral blood, taken on day 0 of AZD1222 vaccination. CDR3 protein: CASSRRGTSTDTQYF. The CDR3 nucleotides read TGTGCCAGCTCACGTAGGGGGACTAGCACAGATACGCAGTATTTT.